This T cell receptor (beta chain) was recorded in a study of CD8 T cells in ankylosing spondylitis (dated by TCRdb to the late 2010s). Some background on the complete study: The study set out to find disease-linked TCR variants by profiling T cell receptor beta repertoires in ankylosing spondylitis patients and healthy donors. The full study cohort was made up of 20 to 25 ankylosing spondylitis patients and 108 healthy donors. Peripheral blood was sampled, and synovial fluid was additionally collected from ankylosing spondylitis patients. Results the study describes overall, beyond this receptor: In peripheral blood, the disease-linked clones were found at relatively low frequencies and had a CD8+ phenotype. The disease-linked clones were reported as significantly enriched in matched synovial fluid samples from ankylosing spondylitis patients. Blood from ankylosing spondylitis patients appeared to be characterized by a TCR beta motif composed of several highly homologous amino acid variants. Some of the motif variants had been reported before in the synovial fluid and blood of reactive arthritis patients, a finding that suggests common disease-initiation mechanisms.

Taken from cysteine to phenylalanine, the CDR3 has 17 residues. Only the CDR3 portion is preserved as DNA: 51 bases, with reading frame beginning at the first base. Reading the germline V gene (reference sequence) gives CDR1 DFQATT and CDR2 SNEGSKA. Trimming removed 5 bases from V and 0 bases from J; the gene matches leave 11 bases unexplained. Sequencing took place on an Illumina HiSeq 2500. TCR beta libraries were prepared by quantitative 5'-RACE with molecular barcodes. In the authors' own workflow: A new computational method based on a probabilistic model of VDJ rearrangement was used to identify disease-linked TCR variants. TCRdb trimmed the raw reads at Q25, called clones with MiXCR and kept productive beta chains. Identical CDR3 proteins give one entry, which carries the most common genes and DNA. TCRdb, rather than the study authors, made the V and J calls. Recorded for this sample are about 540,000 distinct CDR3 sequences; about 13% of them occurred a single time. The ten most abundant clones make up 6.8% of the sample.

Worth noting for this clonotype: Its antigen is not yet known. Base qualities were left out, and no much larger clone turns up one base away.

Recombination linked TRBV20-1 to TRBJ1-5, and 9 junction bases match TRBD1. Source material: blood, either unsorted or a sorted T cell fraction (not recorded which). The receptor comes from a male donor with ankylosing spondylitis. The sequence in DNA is TGCAGTGCTGGTACCGGGACAGGGTCATATAGCAATCAGCCCCAGCATTTT. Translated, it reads CSAGTGTGSYSNQPQHF.